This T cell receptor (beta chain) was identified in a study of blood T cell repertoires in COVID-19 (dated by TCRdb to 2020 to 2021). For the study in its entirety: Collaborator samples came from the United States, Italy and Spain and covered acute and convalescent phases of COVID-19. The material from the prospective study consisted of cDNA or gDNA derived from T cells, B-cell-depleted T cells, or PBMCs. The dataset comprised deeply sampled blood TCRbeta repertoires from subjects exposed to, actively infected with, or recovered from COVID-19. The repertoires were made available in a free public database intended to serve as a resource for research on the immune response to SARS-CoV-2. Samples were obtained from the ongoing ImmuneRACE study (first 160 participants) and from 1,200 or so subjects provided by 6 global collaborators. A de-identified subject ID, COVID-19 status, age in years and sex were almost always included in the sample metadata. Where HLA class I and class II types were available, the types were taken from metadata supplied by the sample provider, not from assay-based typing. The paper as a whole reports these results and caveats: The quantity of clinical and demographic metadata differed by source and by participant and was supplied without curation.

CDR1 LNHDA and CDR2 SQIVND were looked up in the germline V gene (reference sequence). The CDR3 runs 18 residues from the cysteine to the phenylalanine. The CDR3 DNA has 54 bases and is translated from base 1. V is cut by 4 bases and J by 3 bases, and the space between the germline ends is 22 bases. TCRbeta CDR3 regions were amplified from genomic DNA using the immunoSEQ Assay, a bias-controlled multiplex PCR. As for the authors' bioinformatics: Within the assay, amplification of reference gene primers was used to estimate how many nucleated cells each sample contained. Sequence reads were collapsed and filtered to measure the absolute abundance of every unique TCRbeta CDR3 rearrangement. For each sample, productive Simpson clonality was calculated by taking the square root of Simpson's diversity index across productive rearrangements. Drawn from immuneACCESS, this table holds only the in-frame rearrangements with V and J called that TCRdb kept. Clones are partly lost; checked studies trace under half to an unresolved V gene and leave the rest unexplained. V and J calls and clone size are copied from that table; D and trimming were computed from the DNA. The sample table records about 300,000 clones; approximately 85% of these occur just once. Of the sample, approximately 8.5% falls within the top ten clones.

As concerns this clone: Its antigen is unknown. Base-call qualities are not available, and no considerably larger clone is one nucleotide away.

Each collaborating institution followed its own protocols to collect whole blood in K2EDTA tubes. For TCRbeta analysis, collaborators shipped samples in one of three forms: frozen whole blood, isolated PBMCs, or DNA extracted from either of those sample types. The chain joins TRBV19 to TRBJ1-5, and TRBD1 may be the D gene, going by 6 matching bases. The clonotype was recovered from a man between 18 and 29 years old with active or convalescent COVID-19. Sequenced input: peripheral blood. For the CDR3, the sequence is CASSTISDSRPYNQPQHF. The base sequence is TGTGCCAGTAGTACTATTTCGGACAGCAGGCCTTACAATCAGCCCCAGCATTTT.